Listed here are 11 T cell receptor beta chains from one sample, sequenced in a study of early T cells in non-severe SARS-CoV-2 infection. TCRdb fed the 5' RACE reads into MiXCR, producing one record per CDR3 protein. There are roughly 46,000 distinct CDR3 sequences in the sample; around 9.6% occur only once, and roughly 5.5% lies in the top ten. The sequencing here drew on whole blood, taken at baseline. These TCRs come from an adult who was a healthcare worker with PCR-confirmed SARS-CoV-2 infection or an uninfected control (not recorded which).

This clonotype was found a few times. The chain joins TRBV7-9 to TRBJ2-2; no clear D. From germline, CDR1 is SEHNR and CDR2 FQNEAQ (reference sequence). V was cut by 5 bases and J by 0 bases, with 7 bases left in between. The CDR3 has 14 residues. The CDR3 here is CASSPNPNTGELFF. The DNA for the CDR3 is TGTGCCAGCAGCCCCAACCCGAACACCGGGGAGCTGTTTTTT.

The CDR3 DNA reads TGTGCCAGCAGCTTAGATCGGATCGACATTCAGTACTTC. Translating it yields CASSLDRIDIQYF. The chain has TRBV11-2 and TRBJ2-4; D unclear. Germline values: CDR1 SGHAT, CDR2 FQNNGV. The CDR3 contains 13 residues. The V end was cut by 0 bases, the J end by 8 bases, with 8 bases between.

In its sample, this clonotype was seen a few times. The chain joins TRBV11-2 to TRBJ2-3, with 10 bases fitting TRBD2. The CDR3 extends over 16 amino acids. With 2 bases clipped from V and 3 bases from J, the junction kept 5 bases outside the gene matches. CDR1 is SGHAT and CDR2 is FQNNGV in the germline V gene. CDR3 residues: CASSLLAGVVTDTQYF. The DNA for the CDR3 is TGTGCCAGCAGCTTACTAGCGGGAGTTGTGACAGATACGCAGTATTTT.

This clonotype was seen a few times. The chain uses TRBV20-1 and TRBJ2-3, with 12 bases matching TRBD2. The CDR3 is 14 residues long. The germline CDR1 and CDR2 sequences are DFQATT and SNEGSKA (reference sequence). The ends lost 4 bases at V and 7 bases at J; junction bases unmatched: 6. CDR3 sequence: CSAMPSGRENTQYF. The DNA of the CDR3 is TGCAGTGCTATGCCTAGCGGGAGGGAGAATACGCAGTATTTT.

Only a few counts were recorded for this clonotype. The V call is TRBV7-2, the J call TRBJ1-5, with D uncertain. Germline V lookup: CDR1 SGHTA, CDR2 FQGNSA. The ends were cut back, 2 bases at V and 5 bases at J, with 16 bases in the middle. This CDR3 spans 16 amino acids. In DNA form, the CDR3 reads TGTGCCAGCAGCTTATTAGATGCACCAGGCTATCAGCCCCAGCATTTT. Translation: CASSLLDAPGYQPQHF.

This clonotype was detected many times. The chain joins TRBV18 to TRBJ2-1, with no clear D. CDR3 length: 18 amino acids. Looked up from germline, CDR1 is KGHSH and CDR2 is LQKENI. Trimming took 3 bases from V and 0 from J, leaving 18 bases between them. The CDR3 DNA sequence: TGTGCCAGCTCACCTTTACCCTCGACGGAGAGCTCCTACAATGAGCAGTTCTTC. It codes for CASSPLPSTESSYNEQFF. The variable domain in full, completed from reference TRBV18 and TRBJ2-1, reads NAGVMQNPRHLVRRRGQEARLRCSPMKGHSHVYWYRQLPEEGLKFMVYLQKENIIDESGMPKERFSAEFPKEGPSILRIQQVVRGDSAAYFCASSPLPSTESSYNEQFFGPGTRLTVL.

This clonotype has a count of ten or more. V gene TRBV11-3 combines with J gene TRBJ2-1; D gene uncertain. With 0 bases removed from V and 4 bases from J, the gap between germline ends came to 4 bases. From germline, CDR1 is SGHNT and CDR2 YENEEA. This CDR3 region has 13 residues. CDR3 protein: CASSLERYNEQFF. CDR3 nucleotide sequence: TGTGCCAGCAGCTTAGAGCGATACAATGAGCAGTTCTTC.

This clonotype showed up just a few times. Written as DNA, the CDR3 is TGTGCCAGCTCACAGGGAAGGAGCCACGAGCAGTACTTC. This codes for CASSQGRSHEQYF. V gene TRBV18 combines with J gene TRBJ2-7; D call uncertain. Germline V CDR1 and CDR2: KGHSH, LQKENI. V dropped 4 bases and J dropped 5 bases, with 12 bases sitting between them. The CDR3 contains 13 residues.

This clonotype appeared a few times. The gene calls are TRBV11-2 and TRBJ1-1; D is perhaps TRBD1 (6 bases). CDR3 size: 15 residues. Trimming pared 2 bases from V and 1 base from J, leaving 11 bases between. In germline, CDR1 is SGHAT, CDR2 FQNNGV. CDR3 loop: CASSLMPGANTEAFF. The CDR3 DNA sequence: TGTGCCAGCAGCTTAATGCCGGGGGCGAACACTGAAGCTTTCTTT.

This clonotype occurred a few times. The rearrangement uses TRBV7-8 and TRBJ2-5, with D possibly being TRBD1 (5 bases). This CDR3 comprises 16 residues. Germline lookup yields CDR1 SGHVS and CDR2 FQNEAQ. The V end was cut by 4 bases, the J end by 0 bases, with 15 bases between. The CDR3 reads CASSSPRSGNQETQYF. DNA for the CDR3: TGTGCCAGCAGCTCCCCGAGGTCAGGGAACCAAGAGACCCAGTACTTC.

The table lists this clonotype with many counts. The gene calls are TRBV5-1 and TRBJ2-1; either TRBD1 or TRBD2 may supply D (5 bases each). There are 14 residues in the CDR3. Per germline, CDR1 SGHRS and CDR2 YFSETQ. V was trimmed by 0 bases and J by 5 bases, leaving 9 bases between them. CDR3 in amino acids: CASSLAEGNNEQFF. The CDR3 region has the DNA TGCGCCAGCAGCTTGGCCGAGGGGAACAATGAGCAGTTCTTC.